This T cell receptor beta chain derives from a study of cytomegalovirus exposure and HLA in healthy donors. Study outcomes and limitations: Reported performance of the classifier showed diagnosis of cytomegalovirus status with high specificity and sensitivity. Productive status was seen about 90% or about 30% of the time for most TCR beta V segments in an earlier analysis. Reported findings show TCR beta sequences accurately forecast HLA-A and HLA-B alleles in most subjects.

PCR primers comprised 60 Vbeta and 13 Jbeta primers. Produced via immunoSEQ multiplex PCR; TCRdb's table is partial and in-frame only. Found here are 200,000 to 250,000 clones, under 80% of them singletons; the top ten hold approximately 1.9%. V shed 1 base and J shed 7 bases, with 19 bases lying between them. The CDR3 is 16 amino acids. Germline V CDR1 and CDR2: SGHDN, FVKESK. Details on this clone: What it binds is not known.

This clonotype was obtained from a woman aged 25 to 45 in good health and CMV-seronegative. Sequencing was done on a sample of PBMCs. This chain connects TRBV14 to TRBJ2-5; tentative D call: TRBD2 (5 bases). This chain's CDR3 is CASSQVRSVTRATQYF. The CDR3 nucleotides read TGTGCCAGCAGCCAAGTGAGAAGCGTAACTAGGGCGACCCAGTACTTC. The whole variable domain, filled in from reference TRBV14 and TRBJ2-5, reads EAGVTQFPSHSVIEKGQTVTLRCDPISGHDNLYWYRRVMGKEIKFLLHFVKESKQDESGMPNNRFLAERTGGTYSTLKVQPAELEDSGVYFCASSQVRSVTRATQYFGPGTRLLVL.